The clone carrying this T cell receptor beta chain turned up a few times. No antigen is known for it. The record originates from a study of T-cell reconstitution after alpha-beta-depleted transplantation in children. Study observations and caveats: Fresh T-cell production supplied most of the T-cell counts and diversity seen one year after transplant. Expanded graft clones numbering several hundred reportedly gave rise to alpha-beta T cells about two months after transplant. Surviving recipient T cells and thymic progenitors produced the high day-60 TCRbeta diversity seen in some patients.

Unique molecular identifiers were incorporated into the prepared TCRbeta library. MiXCR was run by TCRdb on the PCR reads, yielding one entry per CDR3 protein. Among fewer than 1 million distinct CDR3 sequences, less than 20% were seen once, and the ten largest hold just under 5%. Germline lookup yields CDR1 SEHNR and CDR2 FQNEAQ (reference sequence). The CDR3 is 15 residues long. Losses at the gene ends were 4 bases for V and 7 bases for J; bases not matched to a gene: 6. This rearrangement joins TRBV7-9 to TRBJ1-6, with TRBD1 matching over 8 bases. The sequenced sample was PBMCs, mostly from graft donor cells, obtained 360 days after TCRalphabeta/CD19-depleted stem cell transplant. The TCR was taken from a male patient between 5 and 17 years old who had a stem cell transplant for acute lymphoblastic leukemia, so the T cells may come from the graft donor. The CDR3 region is CASSYQGAQNSPLHF. CDR3 nucleotide sequence: TGTGCCAGCAGCTATCAGGGGGCGCAGAATTCACCCCTCCACTTT.